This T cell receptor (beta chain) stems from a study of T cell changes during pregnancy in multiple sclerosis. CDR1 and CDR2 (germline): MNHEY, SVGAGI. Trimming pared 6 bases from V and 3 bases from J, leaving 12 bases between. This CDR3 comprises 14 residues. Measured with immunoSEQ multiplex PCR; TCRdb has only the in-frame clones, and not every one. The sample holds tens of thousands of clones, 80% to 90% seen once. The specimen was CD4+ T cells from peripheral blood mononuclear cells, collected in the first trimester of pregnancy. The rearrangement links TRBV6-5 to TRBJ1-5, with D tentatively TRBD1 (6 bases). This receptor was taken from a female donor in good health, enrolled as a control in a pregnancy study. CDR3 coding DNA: TGTGCCAGCAGAGGGGACACTTCCAATCAGCCCCAGCATTTT. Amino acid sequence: CASRGDTSNQPQHF.